The 10 T cell receptor beta chains below come from one sample, sequenced in a study of molecular identifiers for immune sequencing clone quantification. TCRdb fed the PCR reads into MiXCR, producing one record per CDR3 protein. This sample has some 11,000 distinct CDR3 sequences, with roughly 16% found just once. The sample consisted of naive CD8+ T cells from blood, with Jurkat cell RNA spiked in. Sample subset: FACS-sorted CD8+CD4-CCR7+CD45RA+ naive T cells. The receptors here all came from a human donor in good health. Some libraries in this study had Jurkat cell RNA spiked in.

Within the sample, this clonotype is medium-sized. This chain joins TRBV2 and TRBJ1-4, with TRBD1 matching over 9 bases. The V gene's germline CDR1 is SNHLY and CDR2 FYNNEI. There are 14 residues in the CDR3. After removal of 4 bases from V and 5 bases from J, the junction contained 2 bases not matched to a gene. The CDR3 DNA reads as TGTGCCAGCAGTGGTGGACAGGGGAATGAAAAACTGTTTTTT. It encodes CASSGGQGNEKLFF.

This clonotype occurred a few times. A much larger clonotype is one base distant, so this may be a read error. The CDR3 coding sequence is TGTGCCAGCAGCCCAGCCGGGGGTTCCGACGAGCAGTACTTC. It yields the protein CASSPAGGSDEQYF. This chain uses TRBV7-3 with TRBJ2-7; tentatively, D is TRBD2 (6 bases). V was pared by 5 bases and J by 5 bases, with 16 bases between. The germline V gene has CDR1 SGHTA and CDR2 FQGTGA. This CDR3 region has 14 residues.

This clonotype was seen ten or more times. The V and J genes are TRBV28 and TRBJ1-5, with 7 bases lining up with TRBD1. This CDR3 region has 14 residues. The V and J ends lost 2 bases and 6 bases, in that order; junction bases with no gene match: 4. Germline assignment: CDR1 MDHEN and CDR2 SYDVKM. The CDR3 reads CASSLKGAVQPQHF. As DNA, the CDR3 is TGTGCCAGCAGTTTAAAGGGGGCGGTTCAGCCCCAGCATTTT.

Within the sample, this clonotype is medium-sized (0.01 to 0.1%). This chain joins TRBV29-1 and TRBJ1-6; D gene unclear. Germline V gene data show CDR1 as SQVTM and CDR2 as ANQGSEA. The CDR3 is made up of 12 amino acids. Trimming removed 6 bases from V and 10 bases from J, with 13 bases in between. CDR3 amino acids: CSVGVAGSPLHF. For the CDR3, the DNA is TGCAGCGTAGGAGTTGCTGGATCACCCCTCCACTTT.

This clonotype appeared once. One junction end disagrees with the germline gene, perhaps due to a read error. The genes are TRBV19 and TRBJ2-1, with unresolved D. The germline CDR1 and CDR2 sequences are LNHDA and SQIVND (reference sequence). This CDR3 spans 13 amino acids. In nucleotides, the CDR3 is TGTGCCAGTAATATAGGCTCTAACAATGAGCAGTTCTTC. Its translation: CASNIGSNNEQFF. Complete variable domain (other parts from reference TRBV19 and TRBJ2-1): DGGITQSPKYLFRKEGQNVTLSCEQNLNHDAMYWYRQDPGQGLRLIYYSQIVNDFQKGDIAEGYSVSREKKESFPLTVTSAQKNPTAFYLCASNIGSNNEQFFGPGTRLTVL.

This clonotype has a count of ten or more. The chain links TRBV20-1 to TRBJ1-2; D is unresolved. The CDR3 totals 13 residues. V was cut by 5 bases and J by 0 bases, with 10 bases left in between. In germline, CDR1 is DFQATT, CDR2 SNEGSKA (reference sequence). CDR3 bases: TGCAGTGCTCGGACCTATTCTAACTATGGCTACACCTTC. Protein product: CSARTYSNYGYTF.

Notes on this clonotype: Mismatch with germline at one junction end may stem from a read error. The genes are TRBV28 and TRBJ1-4, with D possibly TRBD1 on 5 matching bases. This CDR3 spans 17 amino acids. Germline V gene sequence: CDR1 MDHEN, CDR2 SYDVKM. The CDR3 coding sequence is TGTACCAGCAGTTTAAGAGGGCAGGGCTTGTCTAATGAAAAACTGTTTTTT. It yields the protein CTSSLRGQGLSNEKLFF.

Comment on this clonotype: Possible read error: a much larger clone is one base away. The J gene is TRBJ2-3, the V gene TRBV11-2; a weak D match, TRBD2 (5 bases). Trimming stripped 5 bases from V and 8 bases from J, with 26 bases between. Germline CDR1 is SGHAT and CDR2 is FQNNGV. The CDR3 is made up of 17 amino acids. The CDR3 is CASSPPLSTSTLLTQYF. The CDR3 coding sequence is TGTGCCAGCAGCCCCCCCCTATCCACTAGTACTCTCCTTACGCAGTATTTT.

This clonotype was picked up many times. The chain combines TRBV19 with TRBJ1-5, with no clear D. CDR3 length equals 14 residues. Deletions cut 1 base from V and 8 bases from J, with 12 bases between. The germline gives CDR1 LNHDA, CDR2 SQIVND (reference sequence). The CDR3 DNA is TGTGCCAGTAGTATAGGCGGTTGGGTGGAGCCCCAGCATTTT. Translating it yields CASSIGGWVEPQHF.

In its sample, this clonotype ranks as medium-sized. The V call is TRBV7-9, the J call TRBJ2-1; no reliable D call. This CDR3 contains 14 residues. Trimming removed 6 bases from V and 4 bases from J, with 13 bases in between. The germline V gene has CDR1 SEHNR and CDR2 FQNEAQ (reference sequence). The CDR3 coding sequence is TGTGCCAGCAGTACCGCATTGGGGTACAATGAGCAGTTCTTC. Protein sequence: CASSTALGYNEQFF.